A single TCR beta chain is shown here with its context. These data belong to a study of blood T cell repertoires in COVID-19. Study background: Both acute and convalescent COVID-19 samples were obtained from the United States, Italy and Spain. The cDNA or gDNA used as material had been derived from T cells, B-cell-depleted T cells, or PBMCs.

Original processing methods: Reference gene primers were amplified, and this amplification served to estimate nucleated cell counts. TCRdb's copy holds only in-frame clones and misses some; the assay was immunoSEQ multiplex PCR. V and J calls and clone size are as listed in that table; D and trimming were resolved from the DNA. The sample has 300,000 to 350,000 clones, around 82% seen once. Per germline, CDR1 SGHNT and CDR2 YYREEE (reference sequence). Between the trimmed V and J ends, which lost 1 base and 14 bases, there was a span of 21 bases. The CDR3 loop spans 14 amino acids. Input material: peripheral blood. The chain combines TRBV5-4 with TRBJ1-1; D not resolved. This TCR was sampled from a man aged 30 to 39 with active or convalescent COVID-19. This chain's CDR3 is CASSLYPPGLDRFF. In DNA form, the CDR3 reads TGTGCCAGCAGCTTGTATCCCCCAGGTTTGGATCGATTCTTT.